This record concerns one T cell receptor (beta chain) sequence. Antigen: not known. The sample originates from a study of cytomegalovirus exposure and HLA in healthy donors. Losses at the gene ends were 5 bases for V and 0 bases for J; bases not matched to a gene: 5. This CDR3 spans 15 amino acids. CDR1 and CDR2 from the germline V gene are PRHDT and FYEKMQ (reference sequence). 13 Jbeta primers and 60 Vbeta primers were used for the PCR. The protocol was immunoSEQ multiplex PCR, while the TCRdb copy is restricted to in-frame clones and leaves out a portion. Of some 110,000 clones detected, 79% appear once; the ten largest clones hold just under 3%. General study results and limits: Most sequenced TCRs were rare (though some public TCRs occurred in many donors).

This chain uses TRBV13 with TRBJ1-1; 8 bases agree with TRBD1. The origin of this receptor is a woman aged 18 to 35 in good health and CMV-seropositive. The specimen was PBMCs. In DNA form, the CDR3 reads TGTGCCAGCAGCACCCGACAGGGGCTGAACACTGAAGCTTTCTTT. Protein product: CASSTRQGLNTEAFF.